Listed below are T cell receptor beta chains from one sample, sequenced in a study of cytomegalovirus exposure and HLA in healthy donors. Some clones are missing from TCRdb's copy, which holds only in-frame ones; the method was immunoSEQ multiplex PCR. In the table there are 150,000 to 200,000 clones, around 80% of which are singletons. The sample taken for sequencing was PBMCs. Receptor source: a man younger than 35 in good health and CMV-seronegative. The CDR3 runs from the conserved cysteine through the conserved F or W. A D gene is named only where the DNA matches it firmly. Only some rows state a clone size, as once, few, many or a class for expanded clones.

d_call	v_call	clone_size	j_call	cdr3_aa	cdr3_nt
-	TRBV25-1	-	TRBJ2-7	CASSEYSGGSYEQYF	TGTGCCAGCAGTGAATATTCAGGGGGGTCCTACGAGCAGTACTTC
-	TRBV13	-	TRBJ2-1	CASSLGTSSYNEQFF	TGTGCCAGCAGCTTAGGGACTAGCTCCTACAATGAGCAGTTCTTC
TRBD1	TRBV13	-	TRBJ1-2	CASSVDPQGGANYGYTF	TGTGCCAGCAGCGTTGACCCGCAGGGGGGAGCTAACTATGGCTACACCTTC
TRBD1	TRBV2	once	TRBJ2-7	CASSGARGPHEQYF	TGTGCCAGCAGTGGAGCTAGGGGGCCCCACGAGCAGTACTTC
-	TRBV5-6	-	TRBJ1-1	CASSSGTLNTEAFF	TGTGCCAGCAGCTCCGGGACATTAAACACTGAAGCTTTCTTT
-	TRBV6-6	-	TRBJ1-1	CASSYISPGANTEAFF	TGTGCCAGCAGTTACATATCTCCAGGGGCAAACACTGAAGCTTTCTTT
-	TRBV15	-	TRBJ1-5	CATSSVLEPQHF	TGTGCCACCAGCAGTGTACTAGAGCCCCAGCATTTT
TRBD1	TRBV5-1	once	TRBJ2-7	CASSSGTGGYEQYF	TGCGCCAGCAGCTCAGGGACAGGGGGTTACGAGCAGTACTTC
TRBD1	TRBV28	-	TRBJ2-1	CASSSLGQGGSYNEQFF	TGTGCCAGCAGTTCCCTTGGACAGGGGGGCTCCTACAATGAGCAGTTCTTC
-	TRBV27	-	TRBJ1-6	CASSELGGYSYNSPLHF	TGTGCCAGCAGTGAGTTAGGGGGATACTCCTATAATTCACCCCTCCACTTT
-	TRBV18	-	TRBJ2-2	CASSPAIALNTGELFF	TGTGCCAGCTCACCCGCGATAGCCCTGAACACCGGGGAGCTGTTTTTT
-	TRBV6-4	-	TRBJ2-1	CASSAESGFNEQFF	TGTGCCAGCAGTGCCGAGAGCGGGTTCAATGAGCAGTTCTTC
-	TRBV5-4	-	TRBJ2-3	CASSLVGGGTDTQYF	TGTGCCAGCAGCTTGGTAGGTGGAGGGACAGATACGCAGTATTTT
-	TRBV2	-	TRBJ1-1	CASSPGYRNTEAFF	TGTGCCAGCAGCCCAGGGTACCGGAACACTGAAGCTTTCTTT
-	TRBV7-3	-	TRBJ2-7	CASSATGFEQYF	TGTGCCAGCAGCGCTACAGGGTTCGAGCAGTACTTC
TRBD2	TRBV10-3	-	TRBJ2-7	CAISELGTSGGNSYEQYF	TGTGCCATCAGTGAACTCGGGACTAGCGGGGGGAACTCCTACGAGCAGTACTTC
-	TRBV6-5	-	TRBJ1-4	CASSLTPARGEKLFF	TGTGCCAGCAGCCTCACCCCTGCCCGGGGTGAAAAACTGTTTTTT
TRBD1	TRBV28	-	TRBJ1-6	CASRRTGNNSPLHF	TGTGCCAGCAGGAGGACAGGGAATAATTCACCCCTCCACTTT
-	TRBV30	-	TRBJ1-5	CAANTGRSNQPQHF	TGTGCCGCCAACACAGGGCGTAGCAATCAGCCCCAGCATTTT
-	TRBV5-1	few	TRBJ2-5	CASSLAGVRETQYF	TGCGCCAGCAGCTTGGCCGGGGTGCGGGAGACCCAGTACTTC
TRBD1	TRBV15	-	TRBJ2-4	CATSRTGDAKNIQYF	TGTGCCACCAGCCGGACAGGGGACGCCAAAAACATTCAGTACTTC
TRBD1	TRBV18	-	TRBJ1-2	CASSMTGGADGYTF	TGTGCCAGCTCCATGACAGGGGGCGCTGATGGCTACACCTTC